These T cell receptor beta chains were read from a single sample in a study of cytomegalovirus exposure and HLA in healthy donors. Profiling relied on immunoSEQ multiplex PCR, and the TCRdb table lists in-frame clones only, not all of them. This sample has tens of thousands of clones, with approximately 85% found just once. What was sequenced was PBMCs. The receptors come from a man in his thirties or forties in good health and CMV-seropositive. The CDR3 runs from the conserved cysteine through the conserved F or W. Each record gives: D gene, J gene, clone size, V gene, CDR3 protein, CDR3 DNA. The D gene is left open where the match is weak. Not every row has a clone size; where given, it reads once, few, many or a size class.

>TRBD1|TRBJ2-7|-|TRBV7-7
CASSLDRGPSYEQYF
TGTGCCAGCAGCTTAGACAGGGGGCCCTCCTACGAGCAGTACTTC
>-|TRBJ2-1|-|TRBV28
CASSQTGLIGGNEQFF
TGTGCCAGCAGCCAGACGGGACTCATCGGTGGTAATGAGCAGTTCTTC
>-|TRBJ2-3|-|TRBV19
CASSMEILWRDTQYF
TGTGCCAGTAGTATGGAGATACTGTGGAGGGATACGCAGTATTTT
>-|TRBJ2-1|-|TRBV7-2
CASSPGEGIYNEQFF
TGTGCCAGCAGCCCAGGGGAGGGGATCTACAATGAGCAGTTCTTC
>-|TRBJ2-7|few|TRBV27
CASSQYQTISYEQYF
TGTGCCAGCAGTCAATACCAGACAATCTCCTACGAGCAGTACTTC
>TRBD1|TRBJ1-4|-|TRBV28
CASSFWDRVGATNEKLFF
TGTGCCAGCAGCTTCTGGGACAGGGTAGGAGCAACTAATGAAAAACTGTTTTTT
>TRBD1|TRBJ1-1|few|TRBV14
CASSQLRGTEAFF
TGTGCCAGCAGCCAACTCAGGGGGACTGAAGCTTTCTTT
>-|TRBJ2-2|-|TRBV6-1
CASSLTGTGELFF
TGTGCCAGTTCCCTGACGGGCACCGGGGAGCTGTTTTTT
>-|TRBJ1-1|-|TRBV20-1
CSGSFMTEAFF
TGCAGTGGTAGCTTTATGACTGAAGCTTTCTTT
>-|TRBJ2-1|-|TRBV4-3
CASSQDRFAANEQFF
TGCGCCAGCAGCCAAGACAGGTTCGCTGCCAATGAGCAGTTCTTC
>TRBD2|TRBJ2-7|-|TRBV30
CAWSIQPGTRIYEQYF
TGTGCCTGGAGCATACAACCCGGGACTAGGATCTACGAGCAGTACTTC
>TRBD1|TRBJ1-6|-|TRBV28
CASSFRGQGDSPLHF
TGTGCCAGCAGTTTCAGGGGACAGGGTGATTCACCCCTCCACTTT
>TRBD2|TRBJ2-7|-|TRBV7-2
CASSLSGRISYEQYF
TGTGCCAGCAGCCTTAGCGGGAGGATCTCCTACGAGCAGTACTTC
>-|TRBJ1-4|-|TRBV11-2
CASSLGGRGFEKLFF
TGTGCCAGCAGCTTAGGGGGCAGGGGTTTTGAAAAACTGTTTTTT
>TRBD1|TRBJ2-6|-|TRBV7-2
CASSLSGQGKGGANVLTF
TGTGCCAGCAGCTTGTCCGGACAGGGAAAAGGTGGGGCCAACGTCCTGACTTTC
>-|TRBJ2-7|few|TRBV7-2
CASSFAEGYEQYF
TGTGCCAGCAGCTTTGCGGAAGGTTACGAGCAGTACTTC
>-|TRBJ2-7|-|TRBV19
CASTSARNEQYF
-
>TRBD1|TRBJ1-1|-|TRBV29-1
CSVSFGGGANTEAFF
TGCAGCGTTTCTTTCGGAGGGGGCGCGAACACTGAAGCTTTCTTT
>-|TRBJ1-5|few|TRBV5-1
CASSPGGNQPQHF
TGCGCCAGCAGCCCAGGGGGCAATCAGCCCCAGCATTTT
>-|TRBJ2-1|-|TRBV14
CASSHFQGNYYNEQFF
TGTGCCAGCAGCCACTTCCAGGGTAACTACTACAATGAGCAGTTCTTC
>TRBD2|TRBJ2-1|-|TRBV5-5
CASSTEPGLAVGEQFF
TGTGCCAGCAGCACCGAGCCGGGACTAGCGGTGGGTGAGCAGTTCTTC
>-|TRBJ1-2|-|TRBV6-1
CASSEQSNYGYTF
TGTGCCAGCAGTGAACAATCTAACTATGGCTACACCTTC
>-|TRBJ1-5|-|TRBV2
CAGKMDSFNQPQHF
TGTGCCGGCAAGATGGACAGCTTTAATCAGCCCCAGCATTTT
>-|TRBJ1-6|-|TRBV21-1
CASSKGRRKVYNSPLHF
TGTGCCAGCAGCAAAGGGAGAAGAAAGGTTTATAACTCACCCCTCCACTTT
>TRBD1|TRBJ1-5|-|TRBV7-9
CASSDGDRGDQPQHF
TGTGCCAGCAGCGACGGGGACAGGGGTGATCAGCCCCAGCATTTT
>-|TRBJ2-5|once|TRBV11-2
CASSLVRSAQYF
TGTGCCAGCAGCTTAGTTCGGAGTGCCCAGTACTTC
>TRBD2|TRBJ2-7|-|TRBV27
CASSLSAGPGLVAYEQYF
TGTGCCAGCAGTTTATCCGCAGGGCCGGGACTAGTGGCCTACGAGCAGTACTTC
>-|TRBJ2-1|few|TRBV7-9
CASSSVKGESGHEQFF
TGTGCCAGCAGCTCCGTAAAGGGGGAGAGCGGTCATGAGCAGTTCTTC
>-|TRBJ2-3|-|TRBV28
CASSRRTGTDTQYF
TGTGCCAGCAGTCGGAGGACAGGCACAGATACGCAGTATTTT
>-|TRBJ2-3|-|TRBV19
CASSFQGTDTQYF
TGTGCCAGTAGTTTCCAGGGAACAGATACGCAGTATTTT
>-|TRBJ2-3|-|TRBV18
CASSPPVSGDTQYF
TGTGCCAGCTCACCACCCGTAAGCGGAGATACGCAGTATTTT
>TRBD2|TRBJ2-2|-|TRBV9
CASSPSGRDTGELFF
TGTGCCAGCAGCCCCAGCGGGAGGGACACCGGGGAGCTGTTTTTT